This record looks at one T cell receptor beta chain sequence and its context. What it recognizes is unknown. This record comes from a study of early stage breast cancer tumors. Study background: The ER+/PR+/HER2- tumors included seven or eight ductal and a handful of lobular carcinomas. Average read coverage per sample was roughly 10-fold. Points from the study as a whole: Commonly generated sequences made up most enriched TCRB sequences shared between patients.

V lost 1 base to trimming and J lost 5 bases, with 13 bases between them. This CDR3 is 14 amino acids long. CDR1 SGHNT and CDR2 YYREEE come from the germline V gene (reference sequence). TCRdb keeps only in-frame clones here, not all; method: immunoSEQ multiplex PCR. The sample includes about 38,000 clones, about 68% of them seen just once. This clonotype was obtained from a person in their sixties or seventies with breast cancer. J is TRBJ2-7 and V is TRBV5-4; the D is unclear. Sequenced material: blood. The CDR3 sequence is CASSLWLRMNEQYF. The CDR3 nucleotides are TGTGCCAGCAGCTTGTGGCTCCGGATGAACGAGCAGTACTTC.